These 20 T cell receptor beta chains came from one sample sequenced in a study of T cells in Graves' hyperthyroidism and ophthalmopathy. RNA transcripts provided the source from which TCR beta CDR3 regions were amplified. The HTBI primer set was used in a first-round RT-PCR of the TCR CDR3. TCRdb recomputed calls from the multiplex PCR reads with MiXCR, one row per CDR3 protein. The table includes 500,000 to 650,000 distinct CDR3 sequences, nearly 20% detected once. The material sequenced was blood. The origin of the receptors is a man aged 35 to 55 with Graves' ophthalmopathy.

The CDR3 loop is CASSAGTRQEKLFF. DNA of the CDR3: TGTGCCAGCTCAGCCGGGACCCGGCAGGAAAAACTGTTTTTT. The chain carries TRBV18 and TRBJ1-4, with D perhaps matching TRBD1 (5 bases). Trimming took 5 bases from V and 8 from J, leaving 15 bases between them. The CDR3 loop spans 14 amino acids. Germline V gene sequence: CDR1 KGHSH, CDR2 LQKENI. The variable domain in full, with the rest retrieved from reference TRBV18 and TRBJ1-4, is NAGVMQNPRHLVRRRGQEARLRCSPMKGHSHVYWYRQLPEEGLKFMVYLQKENIIDESGMPKERFSAEFPKEGPSILRIQQVVRGDSAAYFCASSAGTRQEKLFFGSGTQLSVL.

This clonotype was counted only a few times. The CDR3 protein is CASSRTSGGRRETQYF. In DNA, the CDR3 is TGTGCCAGCAGCAGGACTAGCGGGGGGCGGAGGGAGACCCAGTACTTC. The chain employs TRBV6-1 and TRBJ2-5; 14 bases align to TRBD2. V dropped 6 bases and J dropped 5; count of bases not matched to a gene: 8. The CDR3 is made up of 16 amino acids. Germline V gives CDR1 MNHNS, CDR2 SASEGT.

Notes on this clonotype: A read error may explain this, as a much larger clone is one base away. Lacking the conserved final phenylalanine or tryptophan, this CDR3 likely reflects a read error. CDR3 sequence reads: CASSYSRHDLTDTQYL. DNA of the CDR3: TGTGCCAGCAGTTACTCGAGACACGACCTCACAGATACGCAGTATTTA. The chain is built from TRBV6-6 and TRBJ2-3; D gene unclear. The ends were cut back, 0 bases at V and 2 bases at J, with 12 bases in the middle. Germline assignment: CDR1 MNHNY and CDR2 SVGAGI (reference sequence). The CDR3 totals 16 residues.

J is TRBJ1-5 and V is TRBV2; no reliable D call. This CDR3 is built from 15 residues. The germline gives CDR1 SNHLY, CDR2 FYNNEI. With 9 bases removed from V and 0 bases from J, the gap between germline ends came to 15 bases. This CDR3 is CASEKDRYSNQPQHF. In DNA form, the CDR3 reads TGTGCCAGTGAAAAGGACCGCTATAGCAATCAGCCCCAGCATTTT.

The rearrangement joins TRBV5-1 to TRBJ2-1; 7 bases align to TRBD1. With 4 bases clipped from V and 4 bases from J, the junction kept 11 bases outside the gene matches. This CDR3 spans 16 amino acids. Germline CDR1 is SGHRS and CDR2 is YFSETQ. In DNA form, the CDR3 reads TGCGCCAGCAGCGCAACGCTACGGACAGGATACAATGAGCAGTTCTTC. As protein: CASSATLRTGYNEQFF. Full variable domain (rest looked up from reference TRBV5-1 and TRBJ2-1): KAGVTQTPRYLIKTRGQQVTLSCSPISGHRSVSWYQQTPGQGLQFLFEYFSETQRNKGNFPGRFSGRQFSNSRSEMNVSTLELGDSALYLCASSATLRTGYNEQFFGPGTRLTVL.

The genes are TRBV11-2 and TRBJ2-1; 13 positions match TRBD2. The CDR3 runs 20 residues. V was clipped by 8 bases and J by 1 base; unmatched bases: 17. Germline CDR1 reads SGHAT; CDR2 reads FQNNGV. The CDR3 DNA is TGTGCCAGCGGATACCCCCCTACCGGGACTAGCGGGGCATCCTACAATGAGCAGTTCTTC. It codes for CASGYPPTGTSGASYNEQFF. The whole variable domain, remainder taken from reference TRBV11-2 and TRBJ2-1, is EAGVAQSPRYKIIEKRQSVAFWCNPISGHATLYWYQQILGQGPKLLIQFQNNGVVDDSQLPKDRFSAERLKGVDSTLKIQPAKLEDSAVYLCASGYPPTGTSGASYNEQFFGPGTRLTVL.

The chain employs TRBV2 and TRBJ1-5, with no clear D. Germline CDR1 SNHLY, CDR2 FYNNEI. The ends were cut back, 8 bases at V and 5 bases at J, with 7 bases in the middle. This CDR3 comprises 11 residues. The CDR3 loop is CASAWDQPQHF. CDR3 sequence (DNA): TGTGCCAGCGCCTGGGATCAGCCCCAGCATTTT.

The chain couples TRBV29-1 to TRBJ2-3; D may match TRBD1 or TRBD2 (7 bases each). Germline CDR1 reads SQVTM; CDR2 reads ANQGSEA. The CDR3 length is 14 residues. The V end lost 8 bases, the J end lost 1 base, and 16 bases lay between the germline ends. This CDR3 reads CSSGGGGGTDTQYF. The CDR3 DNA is TGCAGCTCAGGGGGGGGCGGGGGCACAGATACGCAGTATTTT.

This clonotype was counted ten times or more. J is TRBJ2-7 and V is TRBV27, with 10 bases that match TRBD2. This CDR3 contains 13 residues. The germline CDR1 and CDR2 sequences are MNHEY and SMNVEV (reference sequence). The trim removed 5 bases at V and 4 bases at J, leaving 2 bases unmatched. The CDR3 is CASSLAGVYEQYF. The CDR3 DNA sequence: TGTGCCAGCAGTCTAGCGGGGGTTTACGAGCAGTACTTC.

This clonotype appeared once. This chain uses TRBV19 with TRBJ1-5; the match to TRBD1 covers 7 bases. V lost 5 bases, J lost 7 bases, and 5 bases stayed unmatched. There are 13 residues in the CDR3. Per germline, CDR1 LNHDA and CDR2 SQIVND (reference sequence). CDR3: CASSSGGRQPQHF. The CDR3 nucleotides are TGTGCCAGTAGTTCAGGGGGTAGGCAGCCCCAGCATTTT.

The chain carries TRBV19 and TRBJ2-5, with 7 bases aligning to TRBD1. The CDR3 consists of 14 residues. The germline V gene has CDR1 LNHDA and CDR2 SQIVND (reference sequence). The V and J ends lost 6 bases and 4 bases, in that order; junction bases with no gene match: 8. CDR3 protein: CASSTTGAGETQYF. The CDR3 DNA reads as TGTGCCAGTAGCACTACAGGGGCGGGAGAGACCCAGTACTTC.

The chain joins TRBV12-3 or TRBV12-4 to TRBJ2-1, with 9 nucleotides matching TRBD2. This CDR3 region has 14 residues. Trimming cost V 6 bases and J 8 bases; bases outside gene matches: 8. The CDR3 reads CASSRGEREDEQFF. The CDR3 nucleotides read TGTGCCAGCAGCCGGGGGGAGCGGGAGGATGAGCAGTTCTTC.

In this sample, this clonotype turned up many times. CDR3 DNA: TGTGCCAGCAGTAGGGCCTTAAGTCGAGACGAGCAGTACTTC. Translating it yields CASSRALSRDEQYF. V and J are TRBV6-1 and TRBJ2-7; no clear D gene. The CDR3 is 14 amino acids. Trimming removed 5 bases at V and 5 bases at J, with 16 bases between. The germline gives CDR1 MNHNS, CDR2 SASEGT.

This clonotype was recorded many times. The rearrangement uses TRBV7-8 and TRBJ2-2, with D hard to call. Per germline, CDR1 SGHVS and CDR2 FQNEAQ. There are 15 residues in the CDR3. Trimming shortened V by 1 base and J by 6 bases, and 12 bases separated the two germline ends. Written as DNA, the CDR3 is TGTGCCAGCAGCTTAGGTGGTCGTCCGGCCGGGGAGCTGTTTTTT. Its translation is CASSLGGRPAGELFF.

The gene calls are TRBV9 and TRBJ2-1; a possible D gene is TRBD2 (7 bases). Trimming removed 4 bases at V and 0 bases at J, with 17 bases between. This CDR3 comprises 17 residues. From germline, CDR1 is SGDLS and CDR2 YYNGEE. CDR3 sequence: CASSPGGGVSSYNEQFF. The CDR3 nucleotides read TGTGCCAGCAGCCCCGGCGGGGGCGTGAGCTCCTACAATGAGCAGTTCTTC.

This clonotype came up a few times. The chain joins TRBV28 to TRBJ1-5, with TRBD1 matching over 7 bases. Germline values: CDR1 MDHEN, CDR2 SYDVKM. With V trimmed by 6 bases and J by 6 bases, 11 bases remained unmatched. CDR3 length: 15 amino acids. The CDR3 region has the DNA TGTGCCAGCAGCGCCTCAGGGGGTGGTTTTCAGCCCCAGCATTTT. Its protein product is CASSASGGGFQPQHF. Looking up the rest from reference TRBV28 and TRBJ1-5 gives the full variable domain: DVKVTQSSRYLVKRTGEKVFLECVQDMDHENMFWYRQDPGLGLRLIYFSYDVKMKEKGDIPEGYSVSREKKERFSLILESASTNQTSMYLCASSASGGGFQPQHFGDGTRLSIL.

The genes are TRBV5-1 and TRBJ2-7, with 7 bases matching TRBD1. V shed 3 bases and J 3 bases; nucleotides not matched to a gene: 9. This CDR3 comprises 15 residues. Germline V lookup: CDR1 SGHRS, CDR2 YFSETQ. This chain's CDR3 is CASSSHRGAGYEQYF. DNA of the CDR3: TGCGCCAGCAGCTCCCACAGGGGCGCGGGCTACGAGCAGTACTTC.

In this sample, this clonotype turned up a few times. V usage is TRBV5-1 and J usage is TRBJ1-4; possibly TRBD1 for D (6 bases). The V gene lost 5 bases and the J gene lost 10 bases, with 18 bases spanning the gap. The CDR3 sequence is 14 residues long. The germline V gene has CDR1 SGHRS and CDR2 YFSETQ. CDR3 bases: TGCGCCAGCAGTGCCGGGACAAACCTAGGAAAACTGTTTTTT. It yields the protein CASSAGTNLGKLFF.

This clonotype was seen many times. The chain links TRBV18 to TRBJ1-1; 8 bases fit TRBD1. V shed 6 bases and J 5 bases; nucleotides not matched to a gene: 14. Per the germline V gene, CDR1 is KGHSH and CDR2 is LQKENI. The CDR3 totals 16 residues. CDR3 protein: CASSPTGGVLETEAFF. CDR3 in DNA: TGTGCCAGCTCTCCCACAGGGGGGGTCCTAGAAACTGAAGCTTTCTTT.

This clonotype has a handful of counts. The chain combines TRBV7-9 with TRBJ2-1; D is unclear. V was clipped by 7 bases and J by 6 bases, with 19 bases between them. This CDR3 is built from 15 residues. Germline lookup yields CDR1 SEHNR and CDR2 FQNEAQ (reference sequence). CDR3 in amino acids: CASILTGPDGNEQFF. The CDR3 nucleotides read TGTGCCAGCATCCTTACCGGGCCAGACGGCAATGAGCAGTTCTTC.